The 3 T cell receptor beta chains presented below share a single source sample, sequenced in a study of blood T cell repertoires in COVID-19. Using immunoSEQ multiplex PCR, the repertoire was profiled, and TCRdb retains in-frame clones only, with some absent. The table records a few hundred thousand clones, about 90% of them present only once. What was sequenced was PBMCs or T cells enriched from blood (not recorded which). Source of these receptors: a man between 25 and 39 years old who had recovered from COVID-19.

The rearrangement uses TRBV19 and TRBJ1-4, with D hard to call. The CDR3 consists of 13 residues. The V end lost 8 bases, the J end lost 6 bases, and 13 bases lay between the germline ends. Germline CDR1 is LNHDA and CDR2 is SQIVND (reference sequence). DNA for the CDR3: TGTGCCAGTTCGGACGGCGGGGATGAAAAACTGTTTTTT. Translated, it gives CASSDGGDEKLFF.

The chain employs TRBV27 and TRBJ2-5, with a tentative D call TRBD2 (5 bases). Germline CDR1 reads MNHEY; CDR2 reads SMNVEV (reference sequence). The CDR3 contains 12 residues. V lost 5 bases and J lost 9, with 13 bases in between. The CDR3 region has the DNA TGTGCCAGCAGTCACCCGTTCGGGGCCCAGTACTTC. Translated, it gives CASSHPFGAQYF.

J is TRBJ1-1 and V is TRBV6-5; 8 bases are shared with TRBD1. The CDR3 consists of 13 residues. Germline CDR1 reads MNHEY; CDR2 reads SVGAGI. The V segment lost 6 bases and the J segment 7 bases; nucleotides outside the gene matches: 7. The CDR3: CASRSGTGDEAFF. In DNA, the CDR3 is TGTGCCAGCAGGTCCGGGACAGGCGATGAAGCTTTCTTT.